This T cell receptor (beta chain) was observed in a study of T cell responses to AZD1222 COVID-19 vaccine. The wider study: Both about-4-week and about-12-week second-dose recipients were combined. Study-wide findings and caveats: Most donors were white British and more were female, and clonal diversity was possibly underestimated. Increased Spike-specific TCR breadth and depth were observed after two AZD1222 doses. Baseline seropositivity characterized only a handful of AZD1222 recipients.

As for this clone: Its specificity is unknown.

Germline CDR1 reads MDHEN; CDR2 reads SYDVKM. CDR3 size: 15 residues. Trimming left V 5 bases short and J 3 bases short, with 14 bases between. The repertoire was sequenced with immunoSEQ multiplex PCR; TCRdb's copy has only in-frame clones and lacks some. The data contain some 170,000 clones, about 92% of them singletons. The source material was peripheral blood, sampled on day 0 of AZD1222 vaccination. The sequence was collected from an adult in good health. The chain has TRBV28 and TRBJ1-3; D gene uncertain. The DNA for the CDR3 is TGTGCCAGCAGTAATAGCGGGAATTTTGGAAACACCATATATTTT. This translates into CASSNSGNFGNTIYF.